Listed here are 5 T cell receptor beta chains from one sample, sequenced in a study of breast tumors, draining lymph nodes, adjacent tissues. TCRdb re-called the multiplex PCR reads through MiXCR, storing one row per CDR3 protein. The sample has about 15,000 distinct CDR3 sequences, approximately 45% seen once. The specimen was tumor-adjacent breast tissue. These receptors came from a female donor with breast cancer. Some clones in this sample may be carry-over from other donors' samples.

This chain joins TRBV9 and TRBJ1-1, with D unresolved. The germline V and J ends were trimmed by 0 bases and 1 base, with 7 bases remaining between them. This CDR3 has 14 residues. Germline V gives CDR1 SGDLS, CDR2 YYNGEE. The CDR3, as DNA: TGTGCCAGCAGCGTAGGGGATACGAACACTGAAGCTTTCTTT. Its translation: CASSVGDTNTEAFF.

This clonotype is judged medium-sized (0.01 to 0.1%). J is TRBJ1-2 and V is TRBV20-1; D remains ambiguous. Germline V gene sequence: CDR1 DFQATT, CDR2 SNEGSKA (reference sequence). CDR3 length equals 12 residues. V was clipped by 3 bases and J by 4 bases, with 9 bases between them. CDR3 residues: CSASDGSYGYTF. The DNA for the CDR3 is TGCAGTGCTAGTGACGGGAGCTATGGCTACACCTTC.

This clonotype was recorded at least ten times. The chain recombines TRBV9 with TRBJ1-4, with 7 nucleotides matching TRBD1. Germline V lookup: CDR1 SGDLS, CDR2 YYNGEE. V trimming: 4 bases; J trimming: 5 bases; junction bases outside the gene matches: 14. CDR3 size: 17 residues. The CDR3 loop reads CASSFRGGDSRNEKLFF. DNA for the CDR3: TGTGCCAGCAGCTTTCGGGGGGGGGACAGTCGGAATGAAAAACTGTTTTTT.

Relative to its sample, this clonotype is medium-sized. The chain carries TRBV9 and TRBJ1-6; 11 bases align to TRBD1. Germline-derived CDR1 and CDR2 are SGDLS and YYNGEE. The CDR3 totals 15 residues. V gave up 3 bases and J gave up 10 bases; unmatched junction bases: 6. The CDR3 spells CASSDKGQGVSPLHF. The CDR3 nucleotides are TGTGCCAGCAGCGACAAGGGACAGGGGGTGTCACCCCTCCACTTT.

This clonotype was detected many times. The gene calls are TRBV7-3 and TRBJ2-5; D perhaps matches TRBD2 (6 bases). Germline V gives CDR1 SGHTA, CDR2 FQGTGA. This CDR3 has 13 amino acids. V shed 5 bases and J shed 5 bases, with 12 bases lying between them. CDR3: CASSGSSGETQYF. The DNA for the CDR3 is TGTGCCAGCAGCGGGAGCAGCGGGGAGACCCAGTACTTC.